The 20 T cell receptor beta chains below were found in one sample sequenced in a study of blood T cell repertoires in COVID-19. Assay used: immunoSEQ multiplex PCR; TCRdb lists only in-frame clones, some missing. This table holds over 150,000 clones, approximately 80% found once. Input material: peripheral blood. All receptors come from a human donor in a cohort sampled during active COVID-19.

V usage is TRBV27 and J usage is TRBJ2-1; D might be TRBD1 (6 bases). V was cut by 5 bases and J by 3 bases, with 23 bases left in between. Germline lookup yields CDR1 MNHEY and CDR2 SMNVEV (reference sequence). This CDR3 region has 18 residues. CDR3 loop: CASSRTGTHRFYYNEQFF. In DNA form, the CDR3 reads TGTGCCAGCAGTCGGACCGGGACACACCGATTTTACTACAATGAGCAGTTCTTC.

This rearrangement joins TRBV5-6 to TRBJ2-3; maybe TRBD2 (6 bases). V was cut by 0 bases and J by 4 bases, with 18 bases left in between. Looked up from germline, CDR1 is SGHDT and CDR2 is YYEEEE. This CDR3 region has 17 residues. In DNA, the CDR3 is TGTGCCAGCAGCTTGGCCACGAGTTGGGGGGTGGCAGATACGCAGTATTTT. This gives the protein CASSLATSWGVADTQYF.

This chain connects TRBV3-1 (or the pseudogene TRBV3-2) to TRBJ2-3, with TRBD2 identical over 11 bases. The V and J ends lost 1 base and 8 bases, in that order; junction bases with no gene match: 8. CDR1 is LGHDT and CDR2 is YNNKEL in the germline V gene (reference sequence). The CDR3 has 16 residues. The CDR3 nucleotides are TGTGCCAGCAGCCAAGTCGGCTTAGCGGGAGGGGGTACGCAGTATTTT. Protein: CASSQVGLAGGGTQYF.

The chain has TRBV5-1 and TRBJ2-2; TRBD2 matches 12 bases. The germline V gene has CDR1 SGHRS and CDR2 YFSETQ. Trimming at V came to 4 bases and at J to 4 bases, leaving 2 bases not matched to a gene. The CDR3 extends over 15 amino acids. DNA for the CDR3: TGCGCCAGCAGCCCGACTAGCGGGAGCACCGGGGAGCTGTTTTTT. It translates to CASSPTSGSTGELFF.

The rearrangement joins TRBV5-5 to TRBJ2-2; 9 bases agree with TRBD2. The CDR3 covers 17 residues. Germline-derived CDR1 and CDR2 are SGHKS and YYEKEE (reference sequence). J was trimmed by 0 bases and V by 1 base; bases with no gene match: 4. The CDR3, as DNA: TGTGCCAGCAGCTTGAGATCTAGCGGGACGAACACCGGGGAGCTGTTTTTT. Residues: CASSLRSSGTNTGELFF. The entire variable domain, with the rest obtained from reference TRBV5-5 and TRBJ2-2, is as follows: DAGVTQSPTHLIKTRGQQVTLRCSPISGHKSVSWYQQVLGQGPQFIFQYYEKEERGRGNFPDRFSARQFPNYSSELNVNALLLGDSALYLCASSLRSSGTNTGELFFGEGSRLTVL.

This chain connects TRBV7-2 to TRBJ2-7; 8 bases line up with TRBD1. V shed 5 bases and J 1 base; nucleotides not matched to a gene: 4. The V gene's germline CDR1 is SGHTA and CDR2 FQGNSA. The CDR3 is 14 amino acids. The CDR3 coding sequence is TGTGCCAGCAGCCCCTGGACAGGGTCCTACGAGCAGTACTTC. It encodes CASSPWTGSYEQYF.

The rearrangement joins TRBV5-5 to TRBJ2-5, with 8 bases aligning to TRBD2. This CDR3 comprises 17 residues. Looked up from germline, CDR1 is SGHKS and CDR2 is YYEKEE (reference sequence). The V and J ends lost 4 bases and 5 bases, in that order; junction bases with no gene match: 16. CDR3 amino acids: CASSKNRAGGALETQYF. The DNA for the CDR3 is TGTGCCAGCAGCAAAAACCGGGCCGGGGGGGCCCTCGAGACCCAGTACTTC.

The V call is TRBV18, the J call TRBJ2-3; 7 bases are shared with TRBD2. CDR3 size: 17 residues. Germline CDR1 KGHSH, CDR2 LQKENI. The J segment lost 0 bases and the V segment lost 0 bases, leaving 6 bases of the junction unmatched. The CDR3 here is CASSPPVSGLSTDTQYF. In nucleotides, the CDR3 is TGTGCCAGCTCACCACCAGTTAGCGGGTTGAGCACAGATACGCAGTATTTT.

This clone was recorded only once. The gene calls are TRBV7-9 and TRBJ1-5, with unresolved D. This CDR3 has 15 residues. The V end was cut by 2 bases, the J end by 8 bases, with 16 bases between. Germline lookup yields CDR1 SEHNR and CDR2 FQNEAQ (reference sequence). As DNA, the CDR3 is TGTGCCAGCAGCTTATTTCCACCTGTGAGTGAGCCCCAGCATTTT. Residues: CASSLFPPVSEPQHF. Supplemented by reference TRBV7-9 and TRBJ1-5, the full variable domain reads DTGVSQNPRHKITKRGQNVTFRCDPISEHNRLYWYRQTLGQGPEFLTYFQNEAQLEKSRLLSDRFSAERPKGSFSTLEIQRTEQGDSAMYLCASSLFPPVSEPQHFGDGTRLSIL.

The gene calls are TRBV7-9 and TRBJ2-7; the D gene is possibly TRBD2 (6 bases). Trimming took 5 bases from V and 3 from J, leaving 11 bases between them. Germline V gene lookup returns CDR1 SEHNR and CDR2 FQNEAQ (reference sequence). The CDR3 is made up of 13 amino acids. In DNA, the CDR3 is TGTGCCAGCAGCCCGGGCGGGATCTACGAGCAGTACTTC. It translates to CASSPGGIYEQYF.

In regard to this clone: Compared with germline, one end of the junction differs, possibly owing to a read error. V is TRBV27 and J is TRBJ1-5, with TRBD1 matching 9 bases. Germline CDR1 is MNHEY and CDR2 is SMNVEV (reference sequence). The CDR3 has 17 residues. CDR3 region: CASSPQTGGLSNQSQHF. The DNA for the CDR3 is TGTGCCAGCAGTCCTCAAACAGGGGGCCTGAGCAATCAGTCCCAGCATTTT.

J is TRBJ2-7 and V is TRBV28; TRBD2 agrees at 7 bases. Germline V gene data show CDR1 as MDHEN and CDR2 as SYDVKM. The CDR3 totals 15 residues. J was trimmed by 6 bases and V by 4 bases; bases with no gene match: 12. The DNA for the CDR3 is TGTGCCAGCAGTTCCCCTTCTAGCGGCCCCCTCGAGCAGTACTTC. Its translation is CASSSPSSGPLEQYF.

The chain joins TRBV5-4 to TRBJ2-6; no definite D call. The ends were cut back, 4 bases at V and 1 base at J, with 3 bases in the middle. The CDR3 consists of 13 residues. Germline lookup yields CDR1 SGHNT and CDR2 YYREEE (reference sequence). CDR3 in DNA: TGTGCCAGCAGCCAGTCTGGGGCCAACGTCCTGACTTTC. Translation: CASSQSGANVLTF.

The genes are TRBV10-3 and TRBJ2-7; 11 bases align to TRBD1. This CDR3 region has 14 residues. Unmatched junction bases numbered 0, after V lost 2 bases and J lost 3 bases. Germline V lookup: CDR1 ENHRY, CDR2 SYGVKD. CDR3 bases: TGTGCCATCAGTGAGGGGACAGGGGGCTACGAGCAGTACTTC. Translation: CAISEGTGGYEQYF.

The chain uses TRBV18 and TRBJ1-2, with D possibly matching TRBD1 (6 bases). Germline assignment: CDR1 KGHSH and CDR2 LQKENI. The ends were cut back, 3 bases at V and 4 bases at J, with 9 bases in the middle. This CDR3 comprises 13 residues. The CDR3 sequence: CASSPGQLYGYTF. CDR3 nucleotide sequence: TGTGCCAGCTCACCCGGACAGCTCTATGGCTACACCTTC.

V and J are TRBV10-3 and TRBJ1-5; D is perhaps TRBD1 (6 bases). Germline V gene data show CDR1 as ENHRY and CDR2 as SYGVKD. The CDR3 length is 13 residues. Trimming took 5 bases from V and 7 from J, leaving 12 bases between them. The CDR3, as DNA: TGTGCCATCAGTCCAGGGGTGAGCCAGCCCCAGCATTTT. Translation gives CAISPGVSQPQHF.

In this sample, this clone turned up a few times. The CDR3, as DNA: TGTGCCTGGAGTGTACGTTCTGAATCAGGGTTTAGCCGCACCGGGGAGCTGTTTTTT. Translation: CAWSVRSESGFSRTGELFF. V is TRBV30 and J is TRBJ2-2, with D possibly matching TRBD1 (5 bases). The CDR3 contains 19 residues. Trimming took off 0 bases at V and 4 bases at J, with 24 bases between the two ends. The V gene's germline CDR1 is GTSNPN and CDR2 SVGIG (reference sequence).

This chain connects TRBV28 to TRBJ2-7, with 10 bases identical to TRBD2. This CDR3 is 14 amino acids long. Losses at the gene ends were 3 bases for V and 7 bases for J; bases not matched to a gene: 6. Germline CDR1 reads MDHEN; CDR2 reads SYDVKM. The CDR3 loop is CASSFGLAVWEQYF. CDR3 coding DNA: TGTGCCAGCAGTTTCGGACTAGCGGTGTGGGAGCAGTACTTC.

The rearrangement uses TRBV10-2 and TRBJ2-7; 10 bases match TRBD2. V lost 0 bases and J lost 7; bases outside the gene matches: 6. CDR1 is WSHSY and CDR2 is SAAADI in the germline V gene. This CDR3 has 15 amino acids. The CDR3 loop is CASSESRLAGVEQYF. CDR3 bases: TGCGCCAGCAGTGAGTCTCGCCTAGCGGGAGTTGAGCAGTACTTC.

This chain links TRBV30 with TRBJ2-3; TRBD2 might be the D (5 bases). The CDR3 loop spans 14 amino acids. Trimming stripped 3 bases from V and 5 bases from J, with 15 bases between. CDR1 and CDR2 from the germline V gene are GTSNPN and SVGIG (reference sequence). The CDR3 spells CAWRPPPRGDTQYF. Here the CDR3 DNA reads TGTGCCTGGAGGCCTCCACCCCGGGGAGATACGCAGTATTTT.